Listed here are 20 T cell receptor beta chains from one sample, sequenced in a study of cytomegalovirus exposure and HLA in healthy donors. The PCR contained 60 Vbeta and 13 Jbeta primers. Generated by immunoSEQ multiplex PCR, the TCRdb table keeps only in-frame clones and is missing some. The table lists around 130,000 clones, 75% to 90% of them singletons. The sample consisted of PBMCs. The receptors stem from a man under 40 in good health and CMV-seronegative.

V is TRBV9 and J is TRBJ2-5; the D is unclear. CDR3 length equals 15 residues. The germline V and J ends were trimmed by 0 bases and 4 bases, with 13 bases remaining between them. Germline CDR1 is SGDLS and CDR2 is YYNGEE. This CDR3 reads CASSVGALGSETQYF. The CDR3 DNA sequence: TGTGCCAGCAGCGTAGGGGCCCTCGGTTCAGAGACCCAGTACTTC.

The chain links TRBV2 to TRBJ2-1; D is ambiguous. The CDR3 contains 14 residues. From germline, CDR1 is SNHLY and CDR2 FYNNEI. Trimming removed 5 bases from V and 0 bases from J, with 8 bases in between. The chain's CDR3 is CASSRLSSYNEQFF. Here the CDR3 DNA reads TGTGCCAGCAGTAGACTCAGCTCCTACAATGAGCAGTTCTTC.

V gene TRBV11-2 combines with J gene TRBJ1-2; TRBD1 matches 7 bases. The CDR3 sequence is 13 residues long. With 2 bases clipped from V and 6 bases from J, the junction kept 3 bases outside the gene matches. Germline V gene sequence: CDR1 SGHAT, CDR2 FQNNGV. Written as DNA, the CDR3 is TGTGCCAGCAGCTTACAGGGGGAGGATGGCTACACCTTC. Translation gives CASSLQGEDGYTF.

For this clone: At one end the junction does not follow the germline gene, possibly because of a read error. V and J are TRBV7-7 and TRBJ2-7; 8 nucleotides agree with TRBD1. In germline, CDR1 is SSHAT, CDR2 FNYEAQ (reference sequence). The CDR3 totals 13 residues. The CDR3 is CASSMDREYEQYF. CDR3 nucleotides: TGTGCTAGCAGCATGGACAGGGAATACGAGCAGTACTTC.

This clone was seen a single time. The chain joins TRBV18 to TRBJ2-7; 10 nucleotides align to TRBD1. The CDR3 runs to 15 residues. J was trimmed by 4 bases and V by 0 bases; bases with no gene match: 3. Germline V gene sequence: CDR1 KGHSH, CDR2 LQKENI. The DNA for the CDR3 is TGTGCCAGCTCACCACCGGGACAGGGGAGGTACGAGCAGTACTTC. Translation gives CASSPPGQGRYEQYF.

The rearrangement joins TRBV6-6 to TRBJ2-5; 9 bases line up with TRBD2. The CDR3 covers 15 residues. The germline CDR1 and CDR2 sequences are MNHNY and SVGAGI (reference sequence). V gave up 2 bases and J gave up 5 bases; unmatched junction bases: 6. The DNA of the CDR3 is TGTGCCAGCAGTTACCAGCGGGGGGCAGGGGAGACCCAGTACTTC. Translating gives CASSYQRGAGETQYF.

This clone was observed a few times. The genes are TRBV4-1 and TRBJ2-1; D possibly corresponds to TRBD1 (5 bases). The CDR3 runs 14 residues. Germline V CDR1 and CDR2: MGHRA, YSYEKL. V was trimmed by 1 base and J by 10 bases, leaving 14 bases between them. DNA for the CDR3: TGCGCCAGCAGCCAAGTATTAGGGGCCGACGAGCAGTTCTTC. This sequence encodes CASSQVLGADEQFF.

The chain links TRBV13 to TRBJ1-2; D is unresolved. The germline V and J ends were trimmed by 4 bases and 4 bases, with 13 bases remaining between them. CDR3 size: 14 residues. CDR1 and CDR2 (germline): PRHDT, FYEKMQ (reference sequence). The CDR3 bases are TGTGCCAGCAGCTATGAACCAACTACCTATGGCTACACCTTC. Protein: CASSYEPTTYGYTF.

This clone showed up many times. CDR3 bases: TGCGCCAGCAGCTTGGGACTAGCGGGAGGGCCAGATACGCAGTATTTT. Encoded protein: CASSLGLAGGPDTQYF. J is TRBJ2-3 and V is TRBV5-1; 14 nucleotides align to TRBD2. The V gene end was trimmed by 0 bases and the J gene end by 4 bases; junction bases not matched to a gene: 1. Germline V gene data show CDR1 as SGHRS and CDR2 as YFSETQ. This CDR3 contains 16 residues.

The chain has TRBV27 and TRBJ2-7, with D possibly being TRBD2 (6 bases). The CDR3 sequence is 15 residues long. V dropped 3 bases and J dropped 6 bases, with 18 bases sitting between them. CDR1 and CDR2 from the germline V gene are MNHEY and SMNVEV (reference sequence). CDR3: CASSFASVGAGEQYF. CDR3 DNA sequence: TGTGCCAGCAGTTTCGCCTCAGTGGGAGCGGGCGAGCAGTACTTC.

V is TRBV6-4 and J is TRBJ2-7; D gene ambiguous. CDR1 is MRHNA, CDR2 SNTAGT, per germline. This CDR3 is built from 14 residues. V lost 0 bases and J 3 bases, leaving 9 bases between the germline ends. The CDR3 loop reads CASSDSCRVYEQYF. DNA for the CDR3: TGTGCCAGCAGTGACTCCTGTAGAGTCTACGAGCAGTACTTC.

The CDR3 spells CASRMLGGEQYF. DNA of the CDR3: TGTGCCAGTAGGATGTTGGGGGGAGAGCAGTACTTC. The J gene is TRBJ2-7, the V gene TRBV19, with a tentative D call TRBD2 (6 bases). Germline lookup yields CDR1 LNHDA and CDR2 SQIVND (reference sequence). Deletions cut 6 bases from V and 7 bases from J, with 13 bases between. This CDR3 spans 12 amino acids.

This rearrangement joins TRBV6-6 to TRBJ2-5; D may be TRBD2 (5 bases). With the DNA end fitting TRBJ2-7 better, the J assignment may be wrong. The CDR3 totals 15 residues. Germline loops: CDR1 MNHNY, CDR2 SVGAGI (reference sequence). The CDR3 here is CASSSLERNYYEQYF. In nucleotides, the CDR3 is TGTGCCAGCAGTTCCTTGGAGCGGAACTACTACGAGCAGTACTTC.

This chain connects TRBV9 to TRBJ2-3, with a possible D match to TRBD2 (6 bases). Trimming left V 7 bases short and J 5 bases short, with 14 bases between. This CDR3 is 13 amino acids long. Germline values: CDR1 SGDLS, CDR2 YYNGEE. The CDR3 reads CASSRPGLDTQYF. CDR3 DNA sequence: TGTGCCAGCTCACGACCGGGACTAGATACGCAGTATTTT.

This chain links TRBV7-3 with TRBJ2-1; 8 positions match TRBD2. The CDR3 loop spans 15 amino acids. Germline V CDR1 and CDR2: SGHTA, FQGTGA. V lost 5 bases to trimming and J lost 0 bases; unmatched junction nucleotides: 3. As DNA, the CDR3 is TGTGCCAGCAGCCTGAGCGGGAGCTCCTACAATGAGCAGTTCTTC. This translates into CASSLSGSSYNEQFF. The full variable domain, with the rest looked up from reference TRBV7-3 and TRBJ2-1, is GAGVSQTPSNKVTEKGKYVELRCDPISGHTALYWYRQSLGQGPEFLIYFQGTGAADDSGLPNDRFFAVRPEGSVSTLKIQRTERGDSAVYLCASSLSGSSYNEQFFGPGTRLTVL.

This sequence joins TRBV19 and TRBJ2-5, with 9 positions matching TRBD2. Germline V CDR1 and CDR2: LNHDA, SQIVND (reference sequence). Trimming took 6 bases from V and 5 from J; bases not matched to a gene: 13. This CDR3 contains 16 residues. The CDR3 protein is CASRSPGSGSTETQYF. The CDR3 region has the DNA TGTGCCAGTAGGTCCCCTGGTAGCGGGAGTACGGAGACCCAGTACTTC.

The rearrangement links TRBV7-2 to TRBJ2-1; 8 bases agree with TRBD1. The CDR3 contains 14 residues. Per germline, CDR1 SGHTA and CDR2 FQGNSA. The V gene end was trimmed by 7 bases and the J gene end by 2 bases; junction bases not matched to a gene: 4. The CDR3 loop is CASTGGKAYNEQFF. CDR3 bases: TGTGCCAGCACAGGGGGCAAGGCCTACAATGAGCAGTTCTTC.

The rearrangement uses TRBV7-9 and TRBJ1-4, with D possibly TRBD1 on 6 matching bases. The CDR3 spans 14 residues. V lost 5 bases and J lost 4, with 11 bases in between. Germline V gene lookup returns CDR1 SEHNR and CDR2 FQNEAQ (reference sequence). The CDR3 is CASSIGQNNEKLFF. The CDR3 nucleotides read TGTGCCAGCAGCATTGGACAGAATAATGAAAAACTGTTTTTT.

The chain combines TRBV19 with TRBJ1-5, with 7 bases lining up with TRBD1. With V trimmed by 5 bases and J by 5 bases, 18 bases remained unmatched. Per germline, CDR1 LNHDA and CDR2 SQIVND (reference sequence). This CDR3 has 18 residues. The CDR3 protein is CASSPHYRTGGPDQPQHF. Written as DNA, the CDR3 is TGTGCCAGTAGTCCCCACTACAGGACAGGTGGCCCGGATCAGCCCCAGCATTTT.

V and J are TRBV11-2 and TRBJ2-3; no clear D gene. Germline CDR1 and CDR2: SGHAT and FQNNGV. V lost 1 base, J lost 4 bases, and 6 bases lay in between. The CDR3 loop spans 13 amino acids. The DNA of the CDR3 is TGTGCCAGCAGCTTAGCCCAGTCAGATACGCAGTATTTT. Translated, it gives CASSLAQSDTQYF. Based on the CDR3 plus reference TRBV11-2 and TRBJ2-3, the full variable domain is EAGVAQSPRYKIIEKRQSVAFWCNPISGHATLYWYQQILGQGPKLLIQFQNNGVVDDSQLPKDRFSAERLKGVDSTLKIQPAKLEDSAVYLCASSLAQSDTQYFGPGTRLTVL.